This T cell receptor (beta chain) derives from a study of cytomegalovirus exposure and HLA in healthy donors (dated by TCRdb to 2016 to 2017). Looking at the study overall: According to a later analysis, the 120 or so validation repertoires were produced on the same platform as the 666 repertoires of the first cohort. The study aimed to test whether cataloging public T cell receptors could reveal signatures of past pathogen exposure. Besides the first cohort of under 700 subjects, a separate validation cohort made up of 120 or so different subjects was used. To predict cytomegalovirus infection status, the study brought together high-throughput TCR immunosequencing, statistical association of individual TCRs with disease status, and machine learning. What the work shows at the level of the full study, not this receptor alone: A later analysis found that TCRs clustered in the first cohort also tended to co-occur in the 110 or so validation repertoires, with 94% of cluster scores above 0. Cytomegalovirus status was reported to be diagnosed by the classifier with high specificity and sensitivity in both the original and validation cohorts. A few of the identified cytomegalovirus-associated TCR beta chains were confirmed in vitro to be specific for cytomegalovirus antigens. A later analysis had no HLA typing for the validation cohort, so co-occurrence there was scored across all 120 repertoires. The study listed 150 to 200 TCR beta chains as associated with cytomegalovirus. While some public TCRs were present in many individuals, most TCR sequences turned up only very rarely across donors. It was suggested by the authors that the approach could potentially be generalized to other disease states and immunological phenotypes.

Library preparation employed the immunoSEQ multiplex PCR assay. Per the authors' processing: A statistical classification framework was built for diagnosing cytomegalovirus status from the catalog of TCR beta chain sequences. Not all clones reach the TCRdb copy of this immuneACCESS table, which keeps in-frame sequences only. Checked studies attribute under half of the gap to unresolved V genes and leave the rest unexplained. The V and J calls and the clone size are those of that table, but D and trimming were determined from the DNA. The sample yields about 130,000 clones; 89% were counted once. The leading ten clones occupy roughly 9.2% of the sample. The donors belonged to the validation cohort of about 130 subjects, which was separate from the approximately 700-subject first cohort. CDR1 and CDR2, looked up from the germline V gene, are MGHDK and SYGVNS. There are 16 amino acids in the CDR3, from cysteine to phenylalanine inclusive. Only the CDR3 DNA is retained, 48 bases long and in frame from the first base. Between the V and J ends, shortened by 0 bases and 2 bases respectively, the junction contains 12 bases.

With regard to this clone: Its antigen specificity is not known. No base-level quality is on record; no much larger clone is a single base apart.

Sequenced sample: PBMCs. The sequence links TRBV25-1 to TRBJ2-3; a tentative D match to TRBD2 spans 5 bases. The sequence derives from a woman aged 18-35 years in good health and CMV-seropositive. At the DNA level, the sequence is TGTGCCAGCAGTGAATATAAAGGACTCGTCACAGATACGCAGTATTTT. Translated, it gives CASSEYKGLVTDTQYF.